What follows is one T cell receptor beta chain and its context. The entry originates in a study of cytomegalovirus exposure and HLA in healthy donors. CDR3 size: 13 residues. The germline V gene encodes CDR1 SGHRS and CDR2 YFSETQ. Trimming shortened V by 2 bases and J by 5 bases, and 8 bases separated the two germline ends. PCR was performed using 60 Vbeta and 13 Jbeta primers. Sequencing was performed with immunoSEQ multiplex PCR; in TCRdb, only in-frame clones are kept and a portion is missing. The data hold over 95,000 clones, with around 76% observed a single time. This clonotype was sampled from a woman aged 40 to 50 in good health and CMV-seropositive. The material sequenced was PBMCs. This chain links TRBV5-1 with TRBJ2-1; no reliable D call. The CDR3 DNA follows: TGCGCCAGCAGCTTAGGCCGGGACAATGAGCAGTTCTTC. Translating it yields CASSLGRDNEQFF.